These 3 T cell receptor beta chains were all obtained from the same sample, sequenced in a study of T cell responses to AZD1222 COVID-19 vaccine. The repertoire was sequenced with immunoSEQ multiplex PCR; TCRdb's copy has only in-frame clones and lacks some. The sample lists over 150,000 clones, 88% occurring once. This specimen was peripheral blood, taken on day 0 of AZD1222 vaccination. Every receptor here comes from an adult in good health.

The V call is TRBV5-1, the J call TRBJ2-5; no clear D gene. This CDR3 comprises 15 residues. V lost 4 bases to trimming and J lost 5 bases, with 18 bases between them. Germline V gene data show CDR1 as SGHRS and CDR2 as YFSETQ. The CDR3 reads CASSPSDRRSETQYF. DNA of the CDR3: TGCGCCAGCAGCCCGTCAGATCGGCGAAGCGAGACCCAGTACTTC.

The chain is built from TRBV6-6 and TRBJ1-5, with D unresolved. The germline V gene encodes CDR1 MNHNY and CDR2 SVGAGI (reference sequence). The CDR3 extends over 16 amino acids. The V gene lost 6 bases and the J gene lost 4 bases, with 19 bases spanning the gap. In DNA, the CDR3 is TGTGCCAGCAGCCGATCCGGGCTCGGCAGGAATCAGCCCCAGCATTTT. It is translated as CASSRSGLGRNQPQHF.

This sequence joins TRBV18 and TRBJ1-1, with unresolved D. CDR1 is KGHSH and CDR2 is LQKENI in the germline V gene. The CDR3 is made up of 13 amino acids. Trimming removed 2 bases at V and 6 bases at J, with 10 bases between. CDR3 in amino acids: CASSPGAPSEAFF. The CDR3 region has the DNA TGTGCCAGCTCACCAGGAGCGCCATCTGAAGCTTTCTTT.